These 2 T cell receptor beta chains came from one sample sequenced in a study of blood T cell repertoires in COVID-19. Profiling relied on immunoSEQ multiplex PCR, and the TCRdb table lists in-frame clones only, not all of them. The sample lists around 170,000 clones, around two thirds seen once, with 3% in the top ten. The sequenced sample consisted of peripheral blood. These receptors originate from a woman over 75 with acute or convalescent COVID-19.

V usage is TRBV6-4 and J usage is TRBJ2-3; tentatively, D is TRBD1 (6 bases). CDR3 length: 13 residues. Germline V CDR1 and CDR2: MRHNA, SNTAGT. The V gene lost 3 bases and the J gene lost 8 bases, with 12 bases spanning the gap. The CDR3 DNA sequence: TGTGCCAGCAGTGAAATGGAACAGGGTACGCAGTATTTT. Translation gives CASSEMEQGTQYF.

This clone was counted a single time. The rearrangement uses TRBV24-1 and TRBJ2-7; 7 bases line up with TRBD1. CDR1 is KGHDR, CDR2 SFDVKD, per germline. The J segment lost 4 bases and the V segment lost 5 bases, leaving 10 bases of the junction unmatched. CDR3 length: 15 residues. The CDR3 bases are TGTGCCACCAGTGCGACAGGGTCGGGCGAGTACGAGCAGTACTTC. This gives the protein CATSATGSGEYEQYF.